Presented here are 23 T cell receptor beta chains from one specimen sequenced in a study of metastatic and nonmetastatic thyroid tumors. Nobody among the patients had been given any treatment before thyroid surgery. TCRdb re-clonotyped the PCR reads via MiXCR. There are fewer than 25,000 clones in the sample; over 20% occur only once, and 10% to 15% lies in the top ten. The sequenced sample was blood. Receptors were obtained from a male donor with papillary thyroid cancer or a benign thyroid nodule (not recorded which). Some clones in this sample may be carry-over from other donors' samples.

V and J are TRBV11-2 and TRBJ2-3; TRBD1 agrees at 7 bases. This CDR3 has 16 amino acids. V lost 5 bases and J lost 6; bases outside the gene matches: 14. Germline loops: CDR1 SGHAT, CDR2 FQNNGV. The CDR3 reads CASSPGQLVGSDTQYF. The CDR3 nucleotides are TGTGCCAGCAGCCCGGGACAGCTGGTCGGGTCTGATACGCAGTATTTT.

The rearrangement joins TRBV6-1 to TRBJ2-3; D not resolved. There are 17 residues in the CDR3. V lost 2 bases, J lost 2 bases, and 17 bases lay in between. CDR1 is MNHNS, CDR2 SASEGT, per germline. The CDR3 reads CASSESVGSTITDTQYF. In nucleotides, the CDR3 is TGTGCCAGCAGTGAATCGGTAGGAAGTACTATCACAGATACGCAGTATTTT.

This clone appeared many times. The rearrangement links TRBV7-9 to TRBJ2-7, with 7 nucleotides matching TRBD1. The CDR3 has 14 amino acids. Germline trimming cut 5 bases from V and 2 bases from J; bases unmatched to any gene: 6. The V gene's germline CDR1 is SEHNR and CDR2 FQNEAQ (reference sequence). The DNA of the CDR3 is TGTGCCAGCAGCGATCGGGACAGCCCCTACGAGCAGTACTTC. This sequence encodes CASSDRDSPYEQYF. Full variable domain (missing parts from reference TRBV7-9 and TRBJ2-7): DTGVSQNPRHKITKRGQNVTFRCDPISEHNRLYWYRQTLGQGPEFLTYFQNEAQLEKSRLLSDRFSAERPKGSFSTLEIQRTEQGDSAMYLCASSDRDSPYEQYFGPGTRLTVT.

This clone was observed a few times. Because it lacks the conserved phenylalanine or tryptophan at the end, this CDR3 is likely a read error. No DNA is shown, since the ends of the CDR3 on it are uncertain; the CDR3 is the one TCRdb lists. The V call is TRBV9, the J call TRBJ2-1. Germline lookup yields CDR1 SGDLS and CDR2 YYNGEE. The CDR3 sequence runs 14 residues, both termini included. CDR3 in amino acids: CASSVGSYYNEQLV.

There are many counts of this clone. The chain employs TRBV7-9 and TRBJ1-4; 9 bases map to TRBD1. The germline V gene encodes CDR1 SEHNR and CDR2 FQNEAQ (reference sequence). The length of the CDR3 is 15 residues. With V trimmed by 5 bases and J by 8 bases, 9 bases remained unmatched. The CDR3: CASSSGTGTDEKLFF. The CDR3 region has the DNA TGTGCCAGCAGCAGCGGGACAGGGACGGACGAAAAACTGTTTTTT.

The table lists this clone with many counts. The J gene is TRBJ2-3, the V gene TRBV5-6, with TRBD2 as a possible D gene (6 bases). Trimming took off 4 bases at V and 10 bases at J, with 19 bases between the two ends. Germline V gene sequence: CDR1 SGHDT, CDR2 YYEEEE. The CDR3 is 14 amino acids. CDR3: CASSHLGLDKAQYF. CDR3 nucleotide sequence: TGTGCCAGCAGCCACTTGGGACTGGACAAAGCGCAGTATTTT. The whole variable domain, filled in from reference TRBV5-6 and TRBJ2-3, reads DAGVTQSPTHLIKTRGQQVTLRCSPKSGHDTVSWYQQALGQGPQFIFQYYEEEERQRGNFPDRFSGHQFPNYSSELNVNALLLGDSALYLCASSHLGLDKAQYFGPGTRLTVL.

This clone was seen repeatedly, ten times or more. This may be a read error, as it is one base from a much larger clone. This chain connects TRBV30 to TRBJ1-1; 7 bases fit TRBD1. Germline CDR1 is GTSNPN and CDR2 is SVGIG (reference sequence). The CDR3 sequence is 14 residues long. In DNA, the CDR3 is TGTGCCTGGAAGTTAAAGGGGGCATCAACTGAAGCTTCCTTT. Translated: CAWKLKGASTEASF. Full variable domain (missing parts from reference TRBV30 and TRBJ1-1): SQTIHQWPATLVQPVGSPLSLECTVEGTSNPNLYWYRQAAGRGLQLLFYSVGIGQISSEVPQNLSASRPQDRQFILSSKKLLLSDSGFYLCAWKLKGASTEASFGQGTRLTVV.

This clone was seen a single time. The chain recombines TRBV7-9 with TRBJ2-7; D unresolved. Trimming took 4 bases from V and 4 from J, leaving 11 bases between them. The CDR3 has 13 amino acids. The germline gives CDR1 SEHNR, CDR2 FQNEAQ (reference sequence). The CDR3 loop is CASSSPPLYEQYF. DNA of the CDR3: TGTGCCAGCAGCTCTCCCCCTCTATACGAGCAGTACTTC.

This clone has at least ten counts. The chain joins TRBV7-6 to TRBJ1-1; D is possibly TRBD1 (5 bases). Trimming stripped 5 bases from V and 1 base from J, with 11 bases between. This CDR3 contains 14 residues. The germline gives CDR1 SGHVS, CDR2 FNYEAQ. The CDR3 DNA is TGTGCCAGCAGCGCGCGCACAGGGAACACTGAAGCTTTCTTT. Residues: CASSARTGNTEAFF. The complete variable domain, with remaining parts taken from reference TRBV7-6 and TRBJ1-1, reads GAGVSQSPRYKVTKRGQDVALRCDPISGHVSLYWYRQALGQGPEFLTYFNYEAQQDKSGLPNDRFSAERPEGSISTLTIQRTEQRDSAMYRCASSARTGNTEAFFGQGTRLTVV.

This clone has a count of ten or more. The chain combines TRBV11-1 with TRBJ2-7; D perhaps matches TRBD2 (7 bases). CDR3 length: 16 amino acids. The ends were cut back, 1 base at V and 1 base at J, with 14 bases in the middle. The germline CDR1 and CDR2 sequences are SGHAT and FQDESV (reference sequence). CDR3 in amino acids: CASSLDGGRVSYEQYF. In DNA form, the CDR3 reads TGTGCCAGCAGCTTAGACGGGGGGCGCGTGTCCTACGAGCAGTACTTC.

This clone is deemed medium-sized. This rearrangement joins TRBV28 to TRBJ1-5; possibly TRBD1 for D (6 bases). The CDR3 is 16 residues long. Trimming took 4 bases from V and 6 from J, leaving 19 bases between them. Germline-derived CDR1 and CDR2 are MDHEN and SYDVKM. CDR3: CASSYLWGDTGQPQHF. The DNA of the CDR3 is TGTGCCAGCAGTTACCTGTGGGGGGACACGGGTCAGCCCCAGCATTTT.

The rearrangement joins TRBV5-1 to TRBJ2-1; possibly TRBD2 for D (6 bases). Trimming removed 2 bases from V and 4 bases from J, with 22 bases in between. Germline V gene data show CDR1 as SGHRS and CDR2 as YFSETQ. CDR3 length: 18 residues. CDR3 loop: CASSLTRPSSAGYNEQFF. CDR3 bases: TGCGCCAGCAGCTTAACCCGGCCAAGTAGCGCGGGGTACAATGAGCAGTTCTTC.

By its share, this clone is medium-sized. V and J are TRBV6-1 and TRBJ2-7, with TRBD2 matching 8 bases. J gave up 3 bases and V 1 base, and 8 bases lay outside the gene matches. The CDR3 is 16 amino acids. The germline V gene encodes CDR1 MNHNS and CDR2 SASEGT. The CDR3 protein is CASSEGPGGLIYEQYF. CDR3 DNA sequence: TGTGCCAGCAGTGAAGGGCCGGGAGGGCTTATCTACGAGCAGTACTTC.

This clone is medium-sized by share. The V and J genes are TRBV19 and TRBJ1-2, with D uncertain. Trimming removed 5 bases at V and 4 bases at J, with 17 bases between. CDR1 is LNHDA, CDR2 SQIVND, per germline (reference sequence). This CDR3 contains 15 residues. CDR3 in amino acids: CASSAGGYGLYGYTF. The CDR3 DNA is TGTGCCAGTAGTGCAGGAGGCTACGGCCTCTATGGCTACACCTTC. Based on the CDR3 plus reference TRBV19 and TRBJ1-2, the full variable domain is DGGITQSPKYLFRKEGQNVTLSCEQNLNHDAMYWYRQDPGQGLRLIYYSQIVNDFQKGDIAEGYSVSREKKESFPLTVTSAQKNPTAFYLCASSAGGYGLYGYTFGSGTRLTVV.

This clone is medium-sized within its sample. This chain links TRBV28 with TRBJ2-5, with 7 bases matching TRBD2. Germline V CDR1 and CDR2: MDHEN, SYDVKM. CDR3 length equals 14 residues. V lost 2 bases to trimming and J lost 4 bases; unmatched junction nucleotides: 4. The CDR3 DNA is TGTGCCAGCAGTTTAGTGTCGGGGGGAGAGACCCAGTACTTC. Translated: CASSLVSGGETQYF.

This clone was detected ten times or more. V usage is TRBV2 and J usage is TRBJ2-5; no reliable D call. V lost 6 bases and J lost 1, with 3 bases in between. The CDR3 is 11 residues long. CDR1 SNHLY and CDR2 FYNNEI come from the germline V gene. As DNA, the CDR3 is TGTGCCAGCAGCTCCCAAGAGACCCAGTACTTC. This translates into CASSSQETQYF.

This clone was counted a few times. CDR3 in DNA: TGTGCCAGCAGACTGACATTGGGGCGCTACGAGCAGTACTTC. Protein product: CASRLTLGRYEQYF. The chain links TRBV28 to TRBJ2-7, with a tentative D call TRBD1 (5 bases). Germline values: CDR1 MDHEN, CDR2 SYDVKM. The CDR3 loop spans 14 amino acids. V was trimmed by 6 bases and J by 3 bases, leaving 15 bases between them.

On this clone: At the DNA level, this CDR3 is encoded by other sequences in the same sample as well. In DNA, the CDR3 is TGCGCCAGCAGCCTGGGCACAGGTGGCTACGAGCAGTACTTC. It specifies CASSLGTGGYEQYF. J is TRBJ2-7 and V is TRBV5-1; TRBD1 might be the D (5 bases). V shed 4 bases and J shed 3 bases, with 14 bases lying between them. The CDR3 length is 14 residues. Germline V gene sequence: CDR1 SGHRS, CDR2 YFSETQ.

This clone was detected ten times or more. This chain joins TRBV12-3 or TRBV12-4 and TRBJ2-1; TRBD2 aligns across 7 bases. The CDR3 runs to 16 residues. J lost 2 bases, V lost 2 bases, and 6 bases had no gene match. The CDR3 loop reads CASSLRRESTYNEQFF. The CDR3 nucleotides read TGTGCCAGCAGTTTAAGGCGGGAGAGCACCTACAATGAGCAGTTCTTC.

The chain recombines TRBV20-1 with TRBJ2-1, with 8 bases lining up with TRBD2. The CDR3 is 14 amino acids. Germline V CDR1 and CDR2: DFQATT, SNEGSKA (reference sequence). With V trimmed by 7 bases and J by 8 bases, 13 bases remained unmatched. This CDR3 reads CSVPGEREFDEQFF. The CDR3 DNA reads TGCAGTGTACCGGGGGAGCGGGAGTTCGATGAGCAGTTCTTC.

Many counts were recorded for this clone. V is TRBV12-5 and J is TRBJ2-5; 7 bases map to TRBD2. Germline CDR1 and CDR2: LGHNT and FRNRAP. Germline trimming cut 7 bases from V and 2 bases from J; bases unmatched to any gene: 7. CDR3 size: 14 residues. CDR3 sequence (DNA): TGTGCTAGTGCCATACTAGCGCCGCAAGAGACCCAGTACTTC. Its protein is CASAILAPQETQYF.

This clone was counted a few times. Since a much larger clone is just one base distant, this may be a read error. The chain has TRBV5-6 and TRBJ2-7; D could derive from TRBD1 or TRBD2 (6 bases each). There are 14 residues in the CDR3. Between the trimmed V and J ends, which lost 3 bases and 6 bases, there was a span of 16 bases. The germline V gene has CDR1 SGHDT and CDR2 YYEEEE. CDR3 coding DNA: TGTGCCAGCAGCTGGTGGGGGGCGCCCCCCGAGCAGTACTTC. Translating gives CASSWWGAPPEQYF.

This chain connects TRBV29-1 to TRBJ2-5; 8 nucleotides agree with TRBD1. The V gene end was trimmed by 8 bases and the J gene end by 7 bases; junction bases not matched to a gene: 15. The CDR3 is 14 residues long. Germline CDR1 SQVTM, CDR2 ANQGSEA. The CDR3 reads CSLRTGTGWGTQYF. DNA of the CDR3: TGCAGCCTTCGAACTGGGACAGGATGGGGGACCCAGTACTTC.